One sample yielded the 28 T cell receptor beta chains listed below, sequenced in a study of T cells after posttransplantation cyclophosphamide. The method was immunoSEQ multiplex PCR; TCRdb's version includes in-frame clones alone and lacks a portion of them. The profile shows about 21,000 clones, nearly 99% of them singletons. The material sequenced was naive CD8+ T cells sorted from PBMCs. These receptors all stem from a man aged 40-50 years in good health, CMV-negative, and a related stem cell transplant donor.

V and J are TRBV6-5 and TRBJ1-4; possible D gene TRBD1, 5 bases. Deletions cut 6 bases from V and 2 bases from J, with 10 bases between. The CDR3 extends over 14 amino acids. The germline CDR1 and CDR2 sequences are MNHEY and SVGAGI. The CDR3 loop is CASRPGGTNEKLFF. The CDR3 DNA follows: TGTGCCAGCAGACCGGGGGGGACTAATGAAAAACTGTTTTTT.

The chain joins TRBV27 to TRBJ2-3; TRBD2 matches at 9 bases. The CDR3 is made up of 15 amino acids. The germline gives CDR1 MNHEY, CDR2 SMNVEV (reference sequence). V trimming: 0 bases; J trimming: 6 bases; junction bases outside the gene matches: 4. The CDR3 here is CASSLSVSGSDTQYF. CDR3 sequence (DNA): TGTGCCAGCAGTTTATCGGTTAGCGGGAGTGATACGCAGTATTTT.

This sequence joins TRBV19 and TRBJ2-7; perhaps TRBD1 as D (5 bases). V was shortened by 3 bases and J by 2 bases, with 11 bases between the two germline ends. CDR1 is LNHDA and CDR2 is SQIVND in the germline V gene (reference sequence). The CDR3 covers 14 residues. CDR3 sequence reads: CASSMSQGTYEQYF. CDR3 coding DNA: TGTGCCAGTAGTATGTCTCAGGGCACCTACGAGCAGTACTTC.

This clone came up once. This chain links TRBV27 with TRBJ2-7, with D perhaps matching TRBD1 or TRBD2 (5 bases each). The CDR3 covers 15 residues. From germline, CDR1 is MNHEY and CDR2 SMNVEV (reference sequence). The ends were cut back, 8 bases at V and 2 bases at J, with 19 bases in the middle. CDR3 sequence reads: CASSLSGPRPYEQYF. CDR3 bases: TGTGCCAGCTCTTTATCGGGGCCCCGTCCCTACGAGCAGTACTTC.

The chain carries TRBV21-1 and TRBJ2-5; the table calls TRBD1, which could not be checked here. TRBV21-1 counts as a pseudogene. CDR3 length: 17 amino acids. The CDR3 sequence is CASSKNPPDRGKETQYF. The DNA of the CDR3 is TGTGCCAGCAGCAAAAACCCCCCGGACAGGGGCAAAGAGACCCAGTACTTC.

The chain has TRBV18 and TRBJ1-1; D may be TRBD1 (6 bases). With 3 bases removed from V and 0 bases from J, the gap between germline ends came to 11 bases. Germline lookup yields CDR1 KGHSH and CDR2 LQKENI. The CDR3 is 15 residues long. CDR3 coding DNA: TGTGCCAGCTCACCCGCAACAGGGTTGAACACTGAAGCTTTCTTT. Amino acid sequence: CASSPATGLNTEAFF.

The V gene is TRBV2, the J gene TRBJ1-1, with a tentative D call TRBD1 (6 bases). The CDR3 is 12 residues long. Per germline, CDR1 SNHLY and CDR2 FYNNEI. V was cut by 6 bases and J by 4 bases, with 9 bases left in between. The CDR3 bases are TGTGCCAGCAGGGACAGATCCACTGAAGCTTTCTTT. Residues: CASRDRSTEAFF.

The chain uses TRBV6-1 and TRBJ2-3; perhaps TRBD2 as D (6 bases). This CDR3 spans 15 amino acids. Per the germline V gene, CDR1 is MNHNS and CDR2 is SASEGT. Trimming stripped 1 base from V and 4 bases from J, with 12 bases between. Here the CDR3 reads CASSEVRERADTQYF. The CDR3 bases are TGTGCCAGCAGTGAAGTTCGGGAGAGGGCAGATACGCAGTATTTT.

V gene TRBV27 combines with J gene TRBJ2-3, with 9 positions matching TRBD2. The CDR3 extends over 14 amino acids. The germline V gene has CDR1 MNHEY and CDR2 SMNVEV (reference sequence). V was clipped by 5 bases and J by 3 bases; unmatched bases: 3. CDR3 loop: CASSISGRTDTQYF. The CDR3, as DNA: TGTGCCAGCAGTATTAGCGGGAGAACAGATACGCAGTATTTT.

With respect to this clone: At one end the junction does not follow the germline gene, possibly because of a read error. The gene calls are TRBV7-3 and TRBJ1-1, with 8 nucleotides matching TRBD1. Germline CDR1 SGHTA, CDR2 FQGTGA. CDR3 length: 13 residues. CDR3: CASSLTRGREAFF. In nucleotides, the CDR3 is TGTGCCAGCAGCCTAACCAGGGGGCGCGAAGCTTTCTTT.

The chain joins TRBV19 to TRBJ2-1, with D possibly TRBD2 on 5 matching bases. V was shortened by 4 bases and J by 5 bases, with 9 bases between the two germline ends. The CDR3 length is 13 residues. Per germline, CDR1 LNHDA and CDR2 SQIVND (reference sequence). Here the CDR3 reads CASSTSLDNEQFF. The DNA for the CDR3 is TGTGCCAGTAGTACCTCACTAGACAATGAGCAGTTCTTC.

The CDR3 coding sequence is TGTGCCAGTAGTATAGATCTAGGGACTAGTCGCAATGAGCAGTTCTTC. Protein sequence: CASSIDLGTSRNEQFF. The chain joins TRBV19 to TRBJ2-1; the match to TRBD2 covers 8 bases. There are 16 residues in the CDR3. Losses at the gene ends were 0 bases for V and 6 bases for J; bases not matched to a gene: 7. Germline V gene data show CDR1 as LNHDA and CDR2 as SQIVND (reference sequence).

The chain employs TRBV7-9 and TRBJ1-1; no clear D gene. Trimming took 2 bases from V and 7 from J, leaving 5 bases between them. The CDR3 sequence is 11 residues long. Germline values: CDR1 SEHNR, CDR2 FQNEAQ (reference sequence). CDR3 loop: CASSLPGEAFF. For the CDR3, the DNA is TGTGCCAGCAGCTTACCAGGTGAAGCTTTCTTT.

The rearrangement uses TRBV9 and TRBJ2-5; 10 positions agree with TRBD2. With 4 bases clipped from V and 11 bases from J, the junction kept 14 bases outside the gene matches. Germline V gives CDR1 SGDLS, CDR2 YYNGEE. CDR3 length: 15 residues. The CDR3 reads CASSPSGRADLQQYF. DNA of the CDR3: TGTGCCAGCAGCCCCAGCGGGAGGGCCGACTTACAGCAGTACTTC.

This chain links TRBV27 with TRBJ2-7; TRBD2 matches 7 bases. Germline CDR1 reads MNHEY; CDR2 reads SMNVEV (reference sequence). The length of the CDR3 is 14 residues. J gave up 4 bases and V 6 bases, and 9 bases lay outside the gene matches. This CDR3 reads CASSEAGLLYEQYF. Written as DNA, the CDR3 is TGTGCCAGCAGCGAAGCGGGACTACTATACGAGCAGTACTTC.

The chain uses TRBV28 and TRBJ1-6, with D possibly matching TRBD1 (5 bases). The CDR3 has 13 residues. Trimming cost V 6 bases and J 5 bases, with 8 bases left between them. Germline loops: CDR1 MDHEN, CDR2 SYDVKM. The CDR3, as DNA: TGTGCCAGCAGGACAGTTCATAATTCACCCCTCCACTTT. Translated, it gives CASRTVHNSPLHF. Drawing the rest from reference TRBV28 and TRBJ1-6, the complete variable domain is DVKVTQSSRYLVKRTGEKVFLECVQDMDHENMFWYRQDPGLGLRLIYFSYDVKMKEKGDIPEGYSVSREKKERFSLILESASTNQTSMYLCASRTVHNSPLHFGNGTRLTVT.

The gene calls are TRBV27 and TRBJ2-7; maybe TRBD2 (6 bases). The germline V gene encodes CDR1 MNHEY and CDR2 SMNVEV (reference sequence). The CDR3 totals 14 residues. Trimming pared 3 bases from V and 2 bases from J, leaving 11 bases between. The CDR3 spells CASSLGGETYEQYF. The CDR3 DNA follows: TGTGCCAGCAGTTTGGGAGGAGAGACCTACGAGCAGTACTTC.

The CDR3 loop is CASTDQGGSETNEQYF. The CDR3 DNA reads as TGTGCCAGCACCGACCAAGGGGGTAGTGAGACGAACGAGCAGTACTTC. The rearrangement uses TRBV13 and TRBJ2-7, with D possibly being TRBD1 (6 bases). V lost 7 bases and J 5 bases, leaving 24 bases between the germline ends. This CDR3 spans 16 amino acids. Germline V gene lookup returns CDR1 PRHDT and CDR2 FYEKMQ (reference sequence).

The chain is built from TRBV25-1 and TRBJ2-7, with D possibly matching TRBD1 (5 bases). Trimming took 4 bases from V and 3 from J, leaving 10 bases between them. Germline-derived CDR1 and CDR2 are MGHDK and SYGVNS. The CDR3 has 13 amino acids. The chain's CDR3 is CASSGQQDYEQYF. DNA for the CDR3: TGTGCCAGCAGTGGACAACAGGACTACGAGCAGTACTTC.

The CDR3 sequence is CASSRDRYEQYF. The CDR3 region has the DNA TGTGCCAGCAGCAGGGACAGATACGAGCAGTACTTC. The chain combines TRBV6-6 with TRBJ2-7; TRBD1 matches at 7 bases. In germline, CDR1 is MNHNY, CDR2 SVGAGI (reference sequence). The CDR3 has 12 amino acids. The J segment lost 4 bases and the V segment lost 6 bases, leaving 3 bases of the junction unmatched.

This sequence joins TRBV5-1 and TRBJ1-2; 8 bases align to TRBD1. From germline, CDR1 is SGHRS and CDR2 YFSETQ. The CDR3 has 20 amino acids. J was trimmed by 4 bases and V by 4 bases; bases with no gene match: 24. The CDR3 region is CASSPGGSRDQGARIYGYTF. The CDR3 bases are TGCGCCAGCAGCCCCGGAGGGAGTCGGGATCAGGGGGCGCGGATCTATGGCTACACCTTC.

The chain couples TRBV6-1 to TRBJ1-5, with a weak D call TRBD1 (6 bases). V shed 6 bases and J shed 8 bases, with 11 bases lying between them. Germline V gene data show CDR1 as MNHNS and CDR2 as SASEGT. This CDR3 region has 12 residues. CDR3 residues: CASREGGKPQHF. The CDR3 bases are TGTGCCAGCAGGGAGGGGGGGAAGCCCCAGCATTTT.

This chain uses TRBV6-6 with TRBJ2-7, with 9 bases aligning to TRBD2. This CDR3 contains 13 residues. CDR1 and CDR2 (germline): MNHNY, SVGAGI (reference sequence). V lost 8 bases to trimming and J lost 1 base; unmatched junction nucleotides: 3. CDR3 sequence reads: CASGGGESYEQYF. The CDR3 DNA reads as TGTGCCAGCGGCGGGGGGGAGTCCTACGAGCAGTACTTC.

The chain uses TRBV6-1 and TRBJ2-6, with D perhaps TRBD1 (6 bases). Per the germline V gene, CDR1 is MNHNS and CDR2 is SASEGT. V was shortened by 4 bases and J by 0 bases, with 13 bases between the two germline ends. This CDR3 is built from 17 residues. CDR3 sequence: CASSVAGVTSGANVLTF. Written as DNA, the CDR3 is TGTGCCAGCAGTGTGGCAGGGGTGACCTCTGGGGCCAACGTCCTGACTTTC.

The chain employs TRBV28 and TRBJ2-7; D perhaps matches TRBD1 (6 bases). Trimming cost V 4 bases and J 3 bases, with 16 bases left between them. Germline lookup yields CDR1 MDHEN and CDR2 SYDVKM. The CDR3 loop spans 15 amino acids. The CDR3 protein is CASSSHRDTHYEQYF. The DNA of the CDR3 is TGTGCCAGCAGTTCCCACCGGGACACCCACTACGAGCAGTACTTC. Filled out from reference TRBV28 and TRBJ2-7, the complete variable domain reads DVKVTQSSRYLVKRTGEKVFLECVQDMDHENMFWYRQDPGLGLRLIYFSYDVKMKEKGDIPEGYSVSREKKERFSLILESASTNQTSMYLCASSSHRDTHYEQYFGPGTRLTVT.

V usage is TRBV11-2 and J usage is TRBJ2-7; maybe TRBD1 (5 bases). This CDR3 region has 15 residues. V was pared by 3 bases and J by 6 bases, with 18 bases between. The germline V gene encodes CDR1 SGHAT and CDR2 FQNNGV. The CDR3 DNA reads TGTGCCAGCAGCTTCCCCGGCGAAGGGGTCTTCGAGCAGTACTTC. Protein product: CASSFPGEGVFEQYF.

The chain carries TRBV6-5 and TRBJ2-1, with D perhaps TRBD1 (5 bases). V was trimmed by 4 bases and J by 2 bases, leaving 12 bases between them. CDR3 length: 15 residues. CDR1 is MNHEY and CDR2 is SVGAGI in the germline V gene. Here the CDR3 reads CASSLYRPTYNEQFF. The CDR3 DNA reads TGTGCCAGCAGTTTGTACAGGCCAACCTACAATGAGCAGTTCTTC.

This rearrangement joins TRBV10-3 to TRBJ1-1; D possibly corresponds to TRBD1 (5 bases). Germline CDR1 and CDR2: ENHRY and SYGVKD. This CDR3 is built from 14 residues. The V and J ends lost 2 bases and 0 bases respectively, with 7 bases between them. The CDR3 spells CAISEEGVNTEAFF. CDR3 nucleotides: TGTGCCATCAGTGAGGAAGGGGTGAACACTGAAGCTTTCTTT.